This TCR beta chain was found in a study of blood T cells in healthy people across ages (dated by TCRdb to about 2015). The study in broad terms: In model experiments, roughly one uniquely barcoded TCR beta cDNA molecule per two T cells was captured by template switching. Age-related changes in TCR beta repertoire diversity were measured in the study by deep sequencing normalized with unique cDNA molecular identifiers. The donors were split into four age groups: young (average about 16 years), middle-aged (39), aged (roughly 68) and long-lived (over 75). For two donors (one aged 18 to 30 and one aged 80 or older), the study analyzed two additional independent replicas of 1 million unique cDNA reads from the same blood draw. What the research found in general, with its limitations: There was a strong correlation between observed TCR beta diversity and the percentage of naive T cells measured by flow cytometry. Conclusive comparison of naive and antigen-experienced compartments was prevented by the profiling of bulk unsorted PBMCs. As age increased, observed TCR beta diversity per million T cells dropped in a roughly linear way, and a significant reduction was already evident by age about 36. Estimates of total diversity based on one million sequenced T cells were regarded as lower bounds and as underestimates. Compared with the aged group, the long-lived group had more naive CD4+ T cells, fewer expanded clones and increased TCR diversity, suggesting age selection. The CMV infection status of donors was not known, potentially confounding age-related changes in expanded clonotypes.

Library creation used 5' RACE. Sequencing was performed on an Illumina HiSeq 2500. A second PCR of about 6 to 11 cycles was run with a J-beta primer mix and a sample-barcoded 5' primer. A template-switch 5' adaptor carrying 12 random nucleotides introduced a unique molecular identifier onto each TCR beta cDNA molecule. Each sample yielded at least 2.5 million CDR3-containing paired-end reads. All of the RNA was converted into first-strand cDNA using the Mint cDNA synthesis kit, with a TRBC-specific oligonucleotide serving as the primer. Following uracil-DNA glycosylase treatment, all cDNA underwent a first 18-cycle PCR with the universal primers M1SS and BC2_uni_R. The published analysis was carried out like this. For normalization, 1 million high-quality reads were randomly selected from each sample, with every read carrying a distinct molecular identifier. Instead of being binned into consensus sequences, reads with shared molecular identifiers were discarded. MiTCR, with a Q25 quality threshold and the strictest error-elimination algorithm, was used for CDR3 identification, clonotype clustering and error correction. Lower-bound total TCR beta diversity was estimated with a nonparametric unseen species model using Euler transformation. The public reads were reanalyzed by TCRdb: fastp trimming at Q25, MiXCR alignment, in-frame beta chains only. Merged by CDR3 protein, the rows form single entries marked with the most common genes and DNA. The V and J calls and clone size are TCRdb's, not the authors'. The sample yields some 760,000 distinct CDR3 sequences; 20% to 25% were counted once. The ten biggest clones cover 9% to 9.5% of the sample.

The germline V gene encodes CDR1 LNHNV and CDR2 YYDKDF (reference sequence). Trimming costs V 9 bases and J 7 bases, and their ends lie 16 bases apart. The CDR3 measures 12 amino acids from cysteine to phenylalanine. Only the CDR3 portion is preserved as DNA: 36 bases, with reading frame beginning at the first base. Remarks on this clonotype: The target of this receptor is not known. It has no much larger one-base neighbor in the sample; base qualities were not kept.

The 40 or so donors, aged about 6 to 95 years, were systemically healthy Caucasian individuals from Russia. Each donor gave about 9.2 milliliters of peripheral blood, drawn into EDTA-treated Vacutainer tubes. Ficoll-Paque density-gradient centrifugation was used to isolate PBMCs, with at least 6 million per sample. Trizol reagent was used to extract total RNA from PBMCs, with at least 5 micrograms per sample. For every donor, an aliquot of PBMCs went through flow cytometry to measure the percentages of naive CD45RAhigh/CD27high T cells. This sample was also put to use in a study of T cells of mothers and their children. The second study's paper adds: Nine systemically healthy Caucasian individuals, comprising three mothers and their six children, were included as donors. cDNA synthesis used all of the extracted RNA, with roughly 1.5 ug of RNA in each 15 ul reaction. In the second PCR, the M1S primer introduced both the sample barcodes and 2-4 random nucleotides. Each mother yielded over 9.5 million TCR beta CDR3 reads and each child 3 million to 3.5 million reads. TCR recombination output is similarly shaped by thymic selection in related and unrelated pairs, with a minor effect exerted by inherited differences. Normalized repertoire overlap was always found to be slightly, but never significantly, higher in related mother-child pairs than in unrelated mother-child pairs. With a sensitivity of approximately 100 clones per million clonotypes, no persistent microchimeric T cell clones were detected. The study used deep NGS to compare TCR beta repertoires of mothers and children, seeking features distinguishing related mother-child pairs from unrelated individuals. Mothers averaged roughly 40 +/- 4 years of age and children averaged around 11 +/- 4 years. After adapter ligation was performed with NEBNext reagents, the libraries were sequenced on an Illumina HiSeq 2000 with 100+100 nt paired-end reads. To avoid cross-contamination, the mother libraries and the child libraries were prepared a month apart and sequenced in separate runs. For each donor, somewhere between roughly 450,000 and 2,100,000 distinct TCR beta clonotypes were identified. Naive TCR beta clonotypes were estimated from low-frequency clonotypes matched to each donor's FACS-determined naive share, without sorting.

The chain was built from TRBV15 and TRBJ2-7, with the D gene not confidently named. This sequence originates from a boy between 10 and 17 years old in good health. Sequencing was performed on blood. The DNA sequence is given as TGTGCCACTGCCGCTTATGGGCTGGAGCAGTACTTC. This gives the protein CATAAYGLEQYF.